This T cell receptor beta chain was obtained from a study of CD8+CD57+ T cells in acquired aplastic anemia. Background on the study: On average, sorted CD4+ and CD8+ cells gave 3.2 ug of DNA.

Study-level findings and limits: In CD8+ cells, Simpson's diversity showed no significant difference between patients and controls.

Genomic DNA served as template for TCR beta VDJ and CDR3 profiling. TCRdb recomputed calls from the reads with MiXCR, one row per CDR3 protein. The table shows about 200,000 distinct CDR3 sequences, with about a third occurring only once. This clonotype was seen at least ten times. Its matching antigen is unknown. This clonotype originated in a human donor in good health, serving as a control. Material for sequencing was sorted CD4+, CD8+, or CD8+CD57+ T cells (not recorded which) from PBMCs.

The CDR3 nucleotides read TGTGCCAGCAGCCTAATAGGGGTCACTGAAGCTTTCTTT. This translates into CASSLIGVTEAFF. V gene TRBV7-3 combines with J gene TRBJ1-1; perhaps TRBD1 as D (5 bases). This CDR3 comprises 13 residues. The V end was cut by 5 bases, the J end by 4 bases, with 11 bases between. Germline CDR1 SGHTA, CDR2 FQGTGA.